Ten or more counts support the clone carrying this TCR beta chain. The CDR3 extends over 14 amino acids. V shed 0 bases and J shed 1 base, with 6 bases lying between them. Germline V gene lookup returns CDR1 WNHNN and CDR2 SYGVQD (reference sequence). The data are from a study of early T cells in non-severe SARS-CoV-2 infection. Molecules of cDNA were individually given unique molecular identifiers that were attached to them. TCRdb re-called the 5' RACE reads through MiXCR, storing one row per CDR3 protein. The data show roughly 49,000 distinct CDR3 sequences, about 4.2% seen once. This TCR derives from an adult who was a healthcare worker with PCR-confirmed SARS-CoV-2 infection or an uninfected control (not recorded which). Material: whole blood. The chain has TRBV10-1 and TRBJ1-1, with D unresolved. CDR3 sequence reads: CASSESAGNTEAFF. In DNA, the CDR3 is TGCGCCAGCAGTGAGTCGGCAGGGAACACTGAAGCTTTCTTT.